The following is a T cell receptor beta chain sequence with its context. What it binds is not known. Libraries were prepared by immunoSEQ multiplex PCR; TCRdb keeps only in-frame clonotypes and omits some of them. The data hold tens of thousands of clones, with roughly 93% observed a single time. This record belongs to a study of siplizumab effects on memory and regulatory T cells. Study-wide results and caveats: Phenotypic classification as naive or memory proved unattainable for roughly 75-95% of proliferating CD4+ or CD8+ clones. Treatment with siplizumab left mappable alloreactive CD4+ clones averaging nearly 70% Treg-derived, compared with approximately 25% in controls. Alloreactive sequences traceable to unstimulated CD4+ memory cells were significantly reduced by siplizumab. There was no confirmation of the suppressive function of proliferating Tregs from siplizumab cultures.

Sample: CD8+ T cells sorted from blood. This receptor was identified in a human donor in good health.

DNA for the CDR3: TGCGCCAGCAGCTTGGGGGAGGGTACGGTCGCCTACGAGCAGTACTTC. As protein: CASSLGEGTVAYEQYF. V is TRBV5-1 and J is TRBJ2-7; 7 positions agree with TRBD2. V gave up 0 bases and J gave up 2 bases; unmatched junction bases: 8. The germline gives CDR1 SGHRS, CDR2 YFSETQ. There are 16 residues in the CDR3.